This TCR beta chain appears in the sequencing data of a study of cytomegalovirus exposure and HLA in healthy donors. Study background: Most donors, 70% to 85% of a few hundred genotyped, fell in the Caucasian-associated ancestry cluster. Whole-study findings and limits: In vitro assays verified that a few CMV-associated chains recognized CMV antigens specifically. Roughly uniform depth of sequencing across donors was assumed in presence/absence analyses.

From germline, CDR1 is MGHRA and CDR2 YSYEKL. The CDR3 runs to 16 residues. The V end lost 4 bases, the J end lost 0 bases, and 15 bases lay between the germline ends. This clone was counted many times. Its antigen is as yet unknown. The study ran its PCR with 60 Vbeta and 13 Jbeta primers. Produced via immunoSEQ multiplex PCR; TCRdb's table is partial and in-frame only. Counted here are about 170,000 clones, about 82% occurring once; the ten biggest clones make up approximately 0.78%. This sequence originates from a young woman in good health and CMV-seronegative. Sequenced sample: PBMCs. The chain carries TRBV4-1 and TRBJ1-1, with TRBD1 as a possible D gene (6 bases). The CDR3 nucleotides read TGCGCCAGCAGCCCCATCAGACAGGTTATGAACACTGAAGCTTTCTTT. Translation: CASSPIRQVMNTEAFF.